This entry lists 24 T cell receptor beta chains sequenced from one sample in a study of shared clonotypes between healthy human individuals. Produced via immunoSEQ multiplex PCR; TCRdb's table is partial and in-frame only. The sample includes hundreds of thousands of clones, around nine tenths seen only once; the top ten take roughly 17%. Sequencing was performed on memory CD8+ T cells sorted from blood. Regarding subset: CD45RO+ cells pooled with CCR7-negative TemRA cells. The origin of the receptors is a man aged 18 to 35 in good health.

The chain links TRBV6-6 to TRBJ2-5; D unresolved. The CDR3 is 14 residues long. V shed 8 bases and J shed 5 bases, with 18 bases lying between them. CDR1 and CDR2 from the germline V gene are MNHNY and SVGAGI (reference sequence). The CDR3 DNA reads as TGTGCCAGCTACCAAACCGGCCCCGGGGAGACCCAGTACTTC. Amino acids: CASYQTGPGETQYF.

The DNA for the CDR3 is TGTGCCAGCAGCTTAGCTTTTGGGCTAGCGGGGACCAATGAGCAGTTCTTC. It translates to CASSLAFGLAGTNEQFF. V is TRBV7-9 and J is TRBJ2-1; 9 nucleotides match TRBD2. With V trimmed by 0 bases and J by 6 bases, 9 bases remained unmatched. The CDR3 covers 17 residues. Germline values: CDR1 SEHNR, CDR2 FQNEAQ (reference sequence).

The chain is built from TRBV30 and TRBJ2-7, with D perhaps TRBD1 (6 bases). The CDR3 length is 14 residues. Deletions cut 3 bases from V and 2 bases from J, with 14 bases between. Germline V CDR1 and CDR2: GTSNPN, SVGIG (reference sequence). The chain's CDR3 is CAWSFLQGPYEQYF. As DNA, the CDR3 is TGTGCCTGGAGCTTCCTACAGGGCCCCTACGAGCAGTACTTC. Complete variable domain (other parts from reference TRBV30 and TRBJ2-7): SQTIHQWPATLVQPVGSPLSLECTVEGTSNPNLYWYRQAAGRGLQLLFYSVGIGQISSEVPQNLSASRPQDRQFILSSKKLLLSDSGFYLCAWSFLQGPYEQYFGPGTRLTVT.

The DNA for the CDR3 is TGCGCCAGCAGCCAAGATGGGGTTCGTGACTCTGGGGCCAACGTCCTGACTTTC. It encodes CASSQDGVRDSGANVLTF. This chain links TRBV4-3 with TRBJ2-6; no clear D. Trimming stripped 0 bases from V and 0 bases from J, with 12 bases between. CDR1 and CDR2 (germline): LGHNA, YSLEER. This CDR3 has 18 amino acids.

V and J are TRBV7-9 and TRBJ2-1; no reliable D call. Germline V gene sequence: CDR1 SEHNR, CDR2 FQNEAQ (reference sequence). This CDR3 comprises 13 residues. Trimming took off 4 bases at V and 9 bases at J, with 13 bases between the two ends. The chain's CDR3 is CASSSPGRGEQFF. The CDR3 DNA reads TGTGCCAGCAGCTCCCCTGGGCGCGGTGAGCAGTTCTTC.

J is TRBJ2-1 and V is TRBV7-2; tentatively, D is TRBD2 (6 bases). Deletions cut 2 bases from V and 9 bases from J, with 26 bases between. Looked up from germline, CDR1 is SGHTA and CDR2 is FQGNSA. The CDR3 runs to 18 residues. The CDR3 here is CASSLTGSWVAAGTEQFF. DNA for the CDR3: TGTGCCAGCAGCTTAACCGGATCGTGGGTAGCGGCCGGTACTGAGCAGTTCTTC.

With respect to this clone: A far more abundant clone sits one base away, making this likely a read error. The sample contains more than one DNA sequence encoding this CDR3. The V gene is TRBV7-9, the J gene TRBJ2-1; no definite D call. This CDR3 has 11 residues. Trimming removed 2 bases at V and 5 bases at J, with 1 base between. The germline V gene encodes CDR1 SEHNR and CDR2 FQNEAQ (reference sequence). CDR3 coding DNA: TGTGCCAGCAGCTTAAACAATGAGCAGTTCTTC. It codes for CASSLNNEQFF.

In this sample, this clone turned up once. V gene TRBV5-6 combines with J gene TRBJ2-7, with D perhaps TRBD1 or TRBD2 (5 bases each). This CDR3 spans 15 amino acids. Trimming took off 3 bases at V and 3 bases at J, with 16 bases between the two ends. CDR1 SGHDT and CDR2 YYEEEE come from the germline V gene. DNA for the CDR3: TGTGCCAGCAGCTGGGCCGGGGCTGAATTCTACGAGCAGTACTTC. Translated, it gives CASSWAGAEFYEQYF.

V and J are TRBV6-5 and TRBJ2-7, with 11 bases fitting TRBD2. This CDR3 contains 14 residues. Germline values: CDR1 MNHEY, CDR2 SVGAGI. With V trimmed by 5 bases and J by 6 bases, 6 bases remained unmatched. The CDR3 nucleotides read TGTGCCAGCAGTCGGACTAGCGGGCCCTTCGAGCAGTACTTC. Residues: CASSRTSGPFEQYF.

A note on this clone: Within the sample, other DNA sequences also encode this same CDR3. CDR3 loop: CASSPGTGGYEQYF. Written as DNA, the CDR3 is TGTGCCAGCAGTCCAGGGACAGGGGGCTACGAGCAGTACTTC. The chain couples TRBV27 to TRBJ2-7; TRBD1 matches 11 bases. The V gene's germline CDR1 is MNHEY and CDR2 SMNVEV (reference sequence). V shed 5 bases, J shed 3 bases, and the junction held 3 bases outside the gene matches. The CDR3 loop spans 14 amino acids.

The chain uses TRBV4-2 and TRBJ2-2, with D maybe TRBD2 (6 bases). The V gene's germline CDR1 is LGHNA and CDR2 YNFKEQ. With 2 bases removed from V and 6 bases from J, the gap between germline ends came to 7 bases. The CDR3 consists of 13 residues. The CDR3 nucleotides read TGTGCCAGCAGCCAATCGGGGGCCGGGGAGCTGTTTTTT. Translation gives CASSQSGAGELFF.

The chain is built from TRBV27 and TRBJ1-2, with D possibly TRBD1 on 5 matching bases. The length of the CDR3 is 11 residues. Germline CDR1 is MNHEY and CDR2 is SMNVEV (reference sequence). Trimming stripped 5 bases from V and 5 bases from J, with 6 bases between. Here the CDR3 reads CASSGTYGYTF. The CDR3 nucleotides read TGTGCCAGCAGTGGGACTTATGGCTACACCTTC.

The gene calls are TRBV14 and TRBJ1-1; D possibly corresponds to TRBD1 (5 bases). The CDR3 spans 14 residues. V was shortened by 2 bases and J by 1 base, with 8 bases between the two germline ends. From germline, CDR1 is SGHDN and CDR2 FVKESK. The CDR3: CASSQRGGNTEAFF. The CDR3 bases are TGTGCCAGCAGCCAAAGGGGAGGGAACACTGAAGCTTTCTTT.

The chain joins TRBV5-6 to TRBJ2-5, with D possibly TRBD2 on 6 matching bases. Per germline, CDR1 SGHDT and CDR2 YYEEEE. This CDR3 is 12 amino acids long. V lost 0 bases, J lost 9 bases, and 9 bases lay in between. The chain's CDR3 is CASSLGGVAQYF. CDR3 bases: TGTGCCAGCAGCTTGGGCGGGGTGGCCCAGTACTTC.

The rearrangement uses TRBV6-5 and TRBJ2-5; tentative D call: TRBD2 (6 bases). The CDR3 totals 13 residues. CDR1 is MNHEY, CDR2 SVGAGI, per germline. Trimming cost V 0 bases and J 7 bases, with 9 bases left between them. CDR3 sequence reads: CASSYSRGGTQYF. The CDR3 region has the DNA TGTGCCAGCAGTTACTCGCGGGGAGGGACCCAGTACTTC.

V is TRBV27 and J is TRBJ2-5; 7 positions agree with TRBD1. Germline-derived CDR1 and CDR2 are MNHEY and SMNVEV (reference sequence). J gave up 2 bases and V 5 bases, and 11 bases lay outside the gene matches. This CDR3 contains 16 residues. CDR3 residues: CASSLHTGVLQETQYF. The CDR3 DNA reads TGTGCCAGCAGTCTCCATACAGGGGTACTACAAGAGACCCAGTACTTC.

V is TRBV27 and J is TRBJ2-7, with D perhaps being TRBD1 or TRBD2 (5 bases each). Germline-derived CDR1 and CDR2 are MNHEY and SMNVEV (reference sequence). Trimming took 11 bases from V and 1 from J, leaving 12 bases between them. The CDR3 covers 12 residues. The CDR3 DNA reads TGTGCCTCCAGGGACGGTTCCTACGAGCAGTACTTC. Translated, it gives CASRDGSYEQYF.

This rearrangement joins TRBV2 to TRBJ2-7; 7 nucleotides line up with TRBD1. The CDR3 sequence is 13 residues long. The junction had 5 bases not matched to a gene; V was cut back by 9 bases and J by 0 bases. CDR1 is SNHLY, CDR2 FYNNEI, per germline. This CDR3 is CASDGDSSYEQYF. The DNA for the CDR3 is TGTGCCAGTGATGGGGACAGCTCCTACGAGCAGTACTTC.

J is TRBJ2-7 and V is TRBV27; D possibly uses TRBD1 or TRBD2 (5 bases each). Per the germline V gene, CDR1 is MNHEY and CDR2 is SMNVEV (reference sequence). The CDR3 contains 16 residues. The V end lost 2 bases, the J end lost 1 base, and 15 bases lay between the germline ends. CDR3 residues: CASSLSGDGVSYEQYF. Here the CDR3 DNA reads TGTGCCAGCAGTTTAAGTGGGGACGGGGTATCCTACGAGCAGTACTTC.

This chain connects TRBV4-1 to TRBJ2-3; D gene uncertain. Germline CDR1 and CDR2: MGHRA and YSYEKL. V was cut by 0 bases and J by 3 bases, with 16 bases left in between. CDR3 length equals 17 residues. The CDR3 sequence: CASSQEPLEVATDTQYF. CDR3 DNA sequence: TGCGCCAGCAGCCAAGAACCATTAGAGGTCGCAACAGATACGCAGTATTTT.

This chain joins TRBV4-3 and TRBJ2-1; D possibly corresponds to TRBD2 (6 bases). Between the trimmed V and J ends, which lost 3 bases and 7 bases, there was a span of 31 bases. The V gene's germline CDR1 is LGHNA and CDR2 YSLEER. This CDR3 has 20 residues. The DNA for the CDR3 is TGCGCCAGCAGCCAGACCGCCTTGGGGCCTAGCGCAAACAGCGATAATGAGCAGTTCTTC. It translates to CASSQTALGPSANSDNEQFF.

The rearrangement joins TRBV11-2 to TRBJ1-3; D gene unclear. The germline V gene encodes CDR1 SGHAT and CDR2 FQNNGV. The CDR3 loop spans 15 amino acids. Deletions cut 0 bases from V and 2 bases from J, with 8 bases between. The CDR3 nucleotides read TGTGCCAGCAGCTTAGAGCCCAGAGCTGGAAACACCATATATTTT. As protein: CASSLEPRAGNTIYF.

This rearrangement joins TRBV11-3 to TRBJ2-5, with D possibly matching TRBD1 (5 bases). This CDR3 is built from 15 residues. Trimming removed 0 bases from V and 2 bases from J, with 10 bases in between. CDR1 is SGHNT, CDR2 YENEEA, per germline. The DNA of the CDR3 is TGTGCCAGCAGCTTAGAAGCAGGGTTACAAGAGACCCAGTACTTC. It specifies CASSLEAGLQETQYF.

The chain combines TRBV5-1 with TRBJ2-7; D gene ambiguous. In germline, CDR1 is SGHRS, CDR2 YFSETQ. The CDR3 totals 13 residues. V shed 5 bases and J shed 2 bases, with 11 bases lying between them. For the CDR3, the DNA is TGCGCCAGCAGGCCCTCGGTTACCTACGAGCAGTACTTC. Translating gives CASRPSVTYEQYF.